This T cell receptor (beta chain) is from a study of post-analysis software for immune sequencing data. Looking at the study overall: Disease trajectories encompassed relapsing-remitting, secondary progressive and progressive-relapsing multiple sclerosis. The study's findings and limits: Controls showed significantly higher normalized Chao1 diversity than did multiple sclerosis patients. About 5 TRBV segments appeared more often in patients than in controls, and TRBV5-6, TRBV5-1 and TRBV20-1 were among these. Samples made in the same batch grouped tightly together by F measure.

Incorporated into the TCR beta cDNA libraries were unique molecular identifiers, which served to reduce PCR and sequencing biases. Around 500,000 cDNA molecules were obtained per 1 to 10 million input T cells. TCRdb re-analysed the PCR reads in MiXCR, keeping a single row per CDR3 protein. The table records hundreds of thousands of distinct CDR3 sequences, 30% to 40% of them present only once. Trimming removed 0 bases from V and 4 bases from J, with 5 bases in between. CDR3 length: 12 amino acids. Germline assignment: CDR1 DFQATT and CDR2 SNEGSKA (reference sequence). As regards this clonotype: Its antigen remains unidentified.

The sample taken for sequencing was blood. The V gene is TRBV20-1, the J gene TRBJ2-3, with D uncertain. The receptor was derived from a girl aged 2-9 years with multiple sclerosis. The CDR3 spells CSARDPPDTQYF. DNA for the CDR3: TGCAGTGCTAGAGATCCCCCAGATACGCAGTATTTT.